This T cell receptor (beta chain) is drawn from a study of T-cell reconstitution after alpha-beta-depleted transplantation in children. Regarding the study as a whole: Approximately two months post-transplant, alpha-beta T cells reportedly originated from several hundred expanded graft clones. Recipient T cells and thymic progenitors that survived were the source of the high TCRbeta diversity seen at day 60 in some patients. A year had passed since transplant, and T-cell counts and diversity by then came mostly from newly produced T cells.

This clonotype was seen repeatedly, ten times or more. Its antigen remains unknown. Trimming left V 1 base short and J 5 bases short, with 6 bases between. CDR1 and CDR2 (germline): MDHEN, SYDVKM. The CDR3 has 12 residues. Using unique molecular identifiers, the investigators prepared the TCRbeta library. MiXCR was run by TCRdb on the PCR reads, yielding one entry per CDR3 protein. Here the sample spans over 450,000 distinct CDR3 sequences, 10% to 13% being singletons. This sample comprised PBMCs, obtained before TCRalphabeta/CD19-depleted stem cell transplant. This TCR came from a child aged 2 to 15 with inherited bone marrow failure, due to receive a stem cell transplant. The chain employs TRBV28 and TRBJ2-7; D unresolved. The CDR3 DNA sequence: TGTGCCAGCAGTTTATCCTACAACGAGCAGTACTTC. This sequence encodes CASSLSYNEQYF.